This TCR beta chain was captured by sequencing in a study of shared clonotypes between healthy human individuals (dated by TCRdb to the early 2020s). General notes on the study: The cohort comprised a couple of women and a few men aged 18 to 49 years. Per donor, three plates each were used for CD4 naive and CD4 memory, two for CD8 naive, and one for CD8 memory. To increase sequencing depth and limit assay-specific biases, TCR repertoire library preparation and sequencing were carried out by different laboratories using diverse techniques. To estimate repertoire size and how much clonotype sharing occurs between individuals, the study deeply sequenced the blood TCR repertoires of 4 to 6 healthy adults. Between about 0.8 and 9 billion PBMCs per donor were obtained by leukapheresis. General findings and caveats noted by the study authors: Because the study included only a small number of donors, the genetic and exposure-history diversity represented was limited. Rarefaction of sorted-subset datasets indicated incomplete sequencing despite the large sequencing depth. Sampling was limited to blood, and TCR repertoires in tissue likely differ from TCR repertoires in blood. Pairwise subsampling led to the expectation that sequencing depth would affect the degree of clonotype sharing among donors. Estimated clonotype richness was generally larger for naive than for memory subsets. Sharing across a few donors was observed for around 5% of naive CD4, 3% to 3.5% of naive CD8, about 2.3% of memory CD4, and about 0.4% of memory CD8 clonotypes. Higher generation probabilities were observed for clonotypes shared by all four sorted-subset donors than for non-shared clonotypes.

Using the deep immunoSEQ assay, multiplex PCR amplified TCR CDR3 regions from genomic DNA. Extracted genomic DNA from each cell subset was distributed evenly across all wells of several immunoSEQ 96-well plates, and each plate was treated as a replicate. For sorted subsets, 150 to 200 ng genomic DNA, equal to tens of thousands of T cell genomes, was loaded into each replicate PCR. The purified libraries were quantified using a Qubit 3.0 fluorometer, sized with a Bioanalyzer 2100, and then quantified again using the KAPA Library Quantification kit. Each immunoSEQ 96-well plate was sequenced on its own single-read 150-cycle Illumina NextSeq 550 flow cell. Turning to the authors' computational methods: Because the immunoSEQ output included only junctional sequences and no quality scores, the filtering could not be the same as the filtering used for full-length reads. To assign V/J genes and CDR3, sequences were annotated using PyIR, a Python wrapper for IgBLAST v1.9, with IMGT germline references. Reads were removed for weak V/J assignments (E-value above 1e-6), missing CDR3, stop codons, out-of-frame junctions, or ambiguous translated residues. V3J clonotypes were defined by identical inferred V gene, J gene, and CDR3 amino acid sequence. Percentage overlap between repertoires was computed as shared unique clonotypes divided by the size of the smaller repertoire. Repertoire richness was assessed with RTK rarefaction, the Chao1 estimator, and Recon v2.1 estimates of unobserved clonotypes. For all TCRbeta clonotypes obtained by the gDNA method from several donors, generation probabilities were computed with OLGA. TCRdb limited this immuneACCESS table to in-frame rearrangements with V and J called. A share of clones is missing; checked studies link under half to unresolved V genes, and the rest is unexplained. V, J and clone size were drawn from that table, and D and trimming were deduced from the DNA. The sample includes around 2.1 million clones, with roughly 91% observed a single time. Together, the top ten hold about 1.8% of the sample.

CD8 naive samples were CD45RO-negative cells positively selected for CCR7, giving a CD45RA+CCR7+ population that excluded TemRA cells. The donors were healthy, HIV-negative adults who had no recently reported acute infections or vaccinations. Only Caucasian adults living in Nashville, Tennessee, USA were represented among the donors. Blood was obtained by leukapheresis, after which PBMCs were separated by Ficoll-Histopaque density gradient centrifugation and cryopreserved in liquid nitrogen vapor phase. Analytical flow cytometry was used to check the purity and quantity of each magnetically sorted T cell population. Genomic DNA was isolated from every sorted fraction and measured by UV absorbance on a Nanodrop 2000c. To note about this clone: Its antigen remains undetermined. No much larger clonotype is one base removed from it; base qualities were not supplied.

Measured from the cysteine to the phenylalanine, the CDR3 is 13 residues long. Left in the record is the CDR3 DNA by itself, 39 bases read in frame from the first base. Taken from the germline V gene, the CDR1 and CDR2 loops are MDHEN and SYDVKM. V loses 4 bases, J loses 3 bases, and the germline ends lie 10 bases apart. Material: naive CD8+ T cells from PBMCs. Explained via the paper, the cell subset or site label denotes: CD45RA+CCR7+. Rearrangement joined TRBV28 to TRBJ2-7; the D call is tentative, TRBD1 or TRBD2, as each matches 5 bases. This TCR was sampled from a man between 18 and 35 years old in good health. Some clones in this sample may be carry-over from other donors' samples. The DNA is TGTGCCAGCAGTTGGGACGGGTACTACGAGCAGTACTTC. This gives the protein CASSWDGYYEQYF. The variable domain in full, with residues beyond the CDR3 obtained from the reference TRBV28 and TRBJ2-7 genes, is DVKVTQSSRYLVKRTGEKVFLECVQDMDHENMFWYRQDPGLGLRLIYFSYDVKMKEKGDIPEGYSVSREKKERFSLILESASTNQTSMYLCASSWDGYYEQYFGPGTRLTVT.